This T cell receptor (beta chain) was observed in a study of cytomegalovirus exposure and HLA in healthy donors. Vbeta (60) and Jbeta (13) primers were used in the PCR. The table came from immunoSEQ multiplex PCR; TCRdb's copy has only in-frame clones and leaves some out. The sample consists of about 130,000 clones, roughly 80% of them appearing once. With regard to this clone: Its antigen remains unknown.

Whole-study findings and limits: Researchers catalogued under 200 TCR beta chains as cytomegalovirus-associated. Later work found that TCR association rates differed between HLA loci; DRB1 had the most and HLA-C the fewest. A previous analysis found most TCR beta V segments productive roughly 87% or roughly 30% of the time. CMV serostatus was the only immune exposure information that was available.

The sample taken for sequencing was PBMCs. The sequence derives from a woman between 40 and 55 years old in good health and CMV-seropositive.

In nucleotides, the CDR3 is TGTGCCAGTAGTATACCGGGACTAGTGCACAATGAGCAGTTCTTC. It yields the protein CASSIPGLVHNEQFF. The chain couples TRBV19 to TRBJ2-1; 8 nucleotides line up with TRBD2. The junction had 5 bases not matched to a gene; V was cut back by 2 bases and J by 5 bases. Per the germline V gene, CDR1 is LNHDA and CDR2 is SQIVND (reference sequence). This CDR3 region has 15 residues.